These T cell receptor beta chains were read from a single sample in a study of identical twins. TCRdb passed the 5' RACE reads through MiXCR, listing each CDR3 protein once. The sample gives 600,000 to 800,000 distinct CDR3 sequences, around 20% of which show up once; roughly 4.3% is in the top ten. The sample also formed part of further work on T cells expressing NK-cell markers.

The sequenced sample consisted of PBMCs. The source of these receptors is a woman aged 18-35 years in good health. Each CDR3 is given with its conserved first and last residue. A D gene is named only where the DNA matches it firmly. Clone sizes are given selectively: once, few, many, or a class where the clone is expanded.

V gene	D gene	J gene	clone size	CDR3 DNA	CDR3 protein
TRBV2	.	TRBJ2-7	few	TGTGCCAGCAGTGACAGGGGAATAGCCTCCTACGAGCAGTACTTC	CASSDRGIASYEQYF
TRBV10-3	.	TRBJ2-5	many	TGTGCCATCAGCGACCCACAAATCCAAGAGACCCAGTACTTC	CAISDPQIQETQYF
TRBV30	TRBD1	TRBJ1-4	.	TGTGCCGGCGGGGGGGGACAGGTTAATGAAAAACTGTTTTTT	CAGGGGQVNEKLFF
TRBV7-9	.	TRBJ2-1	few	TGTGCCAGCAGCCCACAGGGTGAGCAGTTCTTC	CASSPQGEQFF
TRBV29-1	TRBD1	TRBJ2-6	once	TGCAGCGTTGGGACAGGGGGGGCCAACGTCCTGACTTTC	CSVGTGGANVLTF
TRBV15	.	TRBJ2-1	many	TGTGCCACCAGCAGAGATCGGGGATTAGTGGGGTTCTTC	CATSRDRGLVGFF
TRBV5-1	.	TRBJ1-6	few	TGCGCCAGCAGCCTCGAAAGATCACCCCTCCACTTT	CASSLERSPLHF
TRBV20-1	TRBD1	TRBJ2-5	.	TGCAGTGGCCGACAGGGTTCTGAGACCCAGTACTTC	CSGRQGSETQYF
TRBV7-8	.	TRBJ2-7	.	TGTGCCTCTGCGCGGACGGTACAATACGAGCAGTACTTC	CASARTVQYEQYF
TRBV20-1	TRBD2	TRBJ2-5	few	TGCGCCACTAGCGGGAGCCACCAAGAGACCCAGTACTTC	CATSGSHQETQYF
TRBV6-1	.	TRBJ2-5	.	TGTGCCAGCACCTCTACTGGGGGCGGGGGAGAGACCCAGTACTTC	CASTSTGGGGETQYF
TRBV7-8	TRBD2	TRBJ2-3	.	TGTGCCAGCAGCCACGTTTCAGGGTGGGGCGGGGGGTACACAGATACGCAGTATTTT	CASSHVSGWGGGYTDTQYF
TRBV20-1	.	TRBJ2-6	.	.	CSARDSGQGSFSGANVLTF
TRBV20-1	TRBD2	TRBJ2-1	.	TGCAGTGCTAGTAGGGGACTAGGGAATGAGCAGTTCTTC	CSASRGLGNEQFF
TRBV9	.	TRBJ2-7	once	TGTGCCAGCAGCCCCGACGAATCTCAGTCCTACGAGCAGTACTTC	CASSPDESQSYEQYF